This T cell receptor beta chain emerged from a study of shared clonotypes between healthy human individuals. Whole-study findings and limits: In contrast to clonotypes shared by all four donors, non-shared clonotypes had lower generation probabilities.

Healthy HIV-negative adults with no recent acute infections or vaccinations were recruited as donors. Naive CD4+ cells were CD45RA-selected; the remaining cells were memory. Per sorted-subset replicate PCR, input was about 180 ng DNA, representing tens of thousands of T cell genomes. Clones were read by immunoSEQ multiplex PCR, and TCRdb kept only the in-frame ones, dropping some. The repertoire holds about 1.1 million clones, about 80% seen once, with approximately 0.5% in the top ten. This clone was recorded only once. Its antigen is not identified. CDR3 size: 15 residues. With 1 base removed from V and 0 bases from J, the gap between germline ends came to 8 bases. CDR1 is SGHTA, CDR2 FQGNSA, per germline.

This rearrangement joins TRBV7-2 to TRBJ2-3; D unresolved. The sequencing input was memory CD4+ T cells from PBMCs. Subset given: CD45RA-negative fraction. This TCR was sampled from a man aged 18 to 30 in good health. Some clones in this sample may be carry-over from other donors' samples. The CDR3: CASSLEKGSTDTQYF. CDR3 in DNA: TGTGCCAGCAGCTTAGAAAAGGGAAGCACAGATACGCAGTATTTT. Full variable domain (missing parts from reference TRBV7-2 and TRBJ2-3): GAGVSQSPSNKVTEKGKDVELRCDPISGHTALYWYRQSLGQGLEFLIYFQGNSAPDKSGLPSDRFSAERTGGSVSTLTIQRTQQEDSAVYLCASSLEKGSTDTQYFGPGTRLTVL.